These T cell receptor beta chains were read from a single sample in a study of blood T cell repertoires in COVID-19. Only in-frame clones appear in the TCRdb table, and some are missing; sequencing was by immunoSEQ multiplex PCR. The sample lists about 110,000 clones, around 80% occurring once. Material for sequencing was peripheral blood. The source is a man older than 75 with COVID-19, enrolled during active disease. Both conserved end residues are part of each CDR3. D genes are given only for firm matches. Some rows mark clone size as missing; the rest say once, few, many or name a class of expanded clone.

TRBV3-1/TRBV3-2	NA	TRBD2	18	TRBJ2-7	CASSLSERRLADSYEQYF	TGTGCCAGCAGCCTCTCAGAAAGGCGACTAGCGGACTCCTACGAGCAGTACTTC
TRBV28	few	TRBD1	18	TRBJ1-5	CASSLPDRAGSSNQPQHF	TGTGCCAGCAGTCTACCGGACAGGGCGGGCTCGAGCAATCAGCCCCAGCATTTT
TRBV12-3/TRBV12-4	few	NA	12	TRBJ2-1	CASSLQGKEQFF	TGTGCCAGCAGTCTGCAGGGAAAGGAGCAGTTCTTC
TRBV29-1	NA	TRBD2	16	TRBJ2-7	CSVKGGTSGRTYEQYF	TGCAGCGTTAAGGGGGGGACTAGCGGGAGGACCTACGAGCAGTACTTC
TRBV12-3/TRBV12-4	NA	NA	13	TRBJ1-2	CASSPQGRNGYTF	TGTGCCAGCAGTCCCCAGGGGAGAAATGGCTACACCTTC
TRBV6-5	few	TRBD1	14	TRBJ1-1	CASTDRGLDTEAFF	TGTGCCAGCACCGACAGGGGGCTCGACACTGAAGCTTTCTTT
TRBV5-5	NA	NA	14	TRBJ2-5	CASSLDRSQETQYF	TGTGCCAGCAGCTTGGACAGAAGCCAAGAGACCCAGTACTTC
TRBV19	once	TRBD1	16	TRBJ2-3	CASSHLTGAVADTQYF	TGTGCCAGTAGCCACCTGACAGGGGCGGTGGCAGATACGCAGTATTTT
TRBV7-2	NA	TRBD2	15	TRBJ2-1	CASSQRASGRPEQFF	TGTGCCAGCAGCCAAAGGGCTAGCGGGAGGCCAGAGCAGTTCTTC
TRBV24-1	NA	NA	13	TRBJ2-7	CATSGGSGYEQYF	TGTGCCACCAGTGGAGGGTCAGGTTACGAGCAGTACTTC
TRBV23-1	NA	NA	14	TRBJ1-1	CASSHGGGNTEAFF	TGCGCCAGCAGTCACGGCGGTGGGAACACTGAAGCTTTCTTT
TRBV5-8	NA	TRBD1	14	TRBJ1-2	CASGHGGGGYGYTF	TGTGCCAGCGGACACGGAGGGGGCGGCTATGGCTACACCTTC
TRBV7-2	few	NA	14	TRBJ1-2	CASSRNTPIYGYTF	TGTGCCAGCAGCCGCAACACGCCAATTTATGGCTACACCTTC
TRBV24-1	NA	TRBD2	19	TRBJ2-2	CATRDSHLSGRVNTGELFF	TGTGCCACCAGGGATTCTCATCTTAGCGGGAGGGTGAACACCGGGGAGCTGTTTTTT
TRBV29-1	NA	NA	15	TRBJ2-1	CSVGLPEVTYNEQFF	TGCAGCGTTGGACTCCCCGAGGTCACCTACAATGAGCAGTTCTTC
TRBV15	NA	TRBD2	15	TRBJ2-1	CATSRGLASYNEQFF	TGTGCCACCAGCAGAGGACTAGCCTCCTACAATGAGCAGTTCTTC
TRBV18	NA	NA	14	TRBJ2-1	CASSPSSSYNEQFF	TGTGCCAGCTCACCAAGTAGCTCCTACAATGAGCAGTTCTTC
TRBV21-1	NA	NA	17	TRBJ1-3	CASSKEDGGPSGNTIYF	TGTGCCAGCAGCAAAGAGGACGGAGGACCTTCTGGAAACACCATATATTTT
TRBV2	NA	NA	13	TRBJ2-5	CASVRGPMETQYF	TGTGCCAGCGTAAGGGGTCCAATGGAGACCCAGTACTTC
TRBV28	NA	TRBD1	14	TRBJ1-3	CASSSTGSGNTIYF	TGTGCCAGCAGTTCGACAGGGTCTGGAAACACCATATATTTT
TRBV28	NA	NA	16	TRBJ1-6	CASSPSVGSYNSPLHF	TGTGCCAGCAGCCCTTCGGTGGGGAGTTATAATTCACCCCTCCACTTT
TRBV21-1	NA	NA	17	TRBJ2-7	CASSLRKTSGTGYEQYF	TGTGCCAGCAGCTTACGAAAGACTAGCGGGACGGGCTACGAGCAGTACTTC
TRBV5-1	few	TRBD1	17	TRBJ2-2	CASSSGQGWANTGELFF	TGCGCCAGCAGCTCGGGACAGGGGTGGGCGAACACCGGGGAGCTGTTTTTT
TRBV5-8	NA	TRBD2	16	TRBJ2-1	CASSPWTSRTFNEQFF	TGTGCCAGCAGCCCCTGGACTAGCAGGACTTTCAATGAGCAGTTCTTC
TRBV18	NA	NA	15	TRBJ2-3	CASSPPAGITDTQYF	TGTGCCAGCTCACCACCGGCAGGGATCACAGATACGCAGTATTTT
TRBV18	NA	NA	15	TRBJ1-5	CASSPFGGPEQPQHF	TGTGCCAGCTCACCATTCGGGGGGCCTGAGCAGCCCCAGCATTTT
TRBV2	few	TRBD2	15	TRBJ2-7	CASSQGLASSYEQYF	TGTGCCAGCAGCCAGGGACTAGCGTCCTCCTACGAGCAGTACTTC
TRBV18	NA	NA	15	TRBJ2-1	CASSPIGTTRNEQFF	TGTGCCAGCTCACCGATTGGTACTACAAGGAATGAGCAGTTCTTC
TRBV4-2	NA	NA	19	TRBJ2-3	CASSPLLLALGWDTDTQYF	TGTGCCAGCAGCCCTCTACTTTTAGCGCTCGGGTGGGACACAGATACGCAGTATTTT